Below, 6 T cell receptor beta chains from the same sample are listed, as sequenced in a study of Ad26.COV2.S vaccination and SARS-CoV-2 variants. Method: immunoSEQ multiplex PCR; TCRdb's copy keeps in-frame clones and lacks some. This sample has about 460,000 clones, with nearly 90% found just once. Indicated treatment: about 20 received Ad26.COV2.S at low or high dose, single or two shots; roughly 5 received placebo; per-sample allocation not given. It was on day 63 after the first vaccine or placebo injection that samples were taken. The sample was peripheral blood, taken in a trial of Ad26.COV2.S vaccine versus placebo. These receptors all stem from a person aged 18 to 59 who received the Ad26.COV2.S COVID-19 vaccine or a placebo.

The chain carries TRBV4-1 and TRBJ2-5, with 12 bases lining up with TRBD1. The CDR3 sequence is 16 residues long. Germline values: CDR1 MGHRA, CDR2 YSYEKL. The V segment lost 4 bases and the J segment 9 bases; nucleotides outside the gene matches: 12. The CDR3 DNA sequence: TGCGCCAGCAGCCGGATGGGACAGGGGGCGGAAAGGGCCCAGTACTTC. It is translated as CASSRMGQGAERAQYF.

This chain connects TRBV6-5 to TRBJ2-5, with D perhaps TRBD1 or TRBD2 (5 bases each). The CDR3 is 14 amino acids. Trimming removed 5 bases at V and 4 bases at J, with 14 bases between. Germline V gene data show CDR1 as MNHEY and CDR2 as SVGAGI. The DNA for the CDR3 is TGTGCCAGCAGTACCGACAGCCGGGGAGAGACCCAGTACTTC. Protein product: CASSTDSRGETQYF.

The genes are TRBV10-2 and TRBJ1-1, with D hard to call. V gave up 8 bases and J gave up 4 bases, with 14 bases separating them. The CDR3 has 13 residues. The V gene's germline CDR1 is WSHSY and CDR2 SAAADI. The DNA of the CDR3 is TGCGCCAGCGTCCAGACATATGGCACTGAAGCTTTCTTT. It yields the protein CASVQTYGTEAFF.

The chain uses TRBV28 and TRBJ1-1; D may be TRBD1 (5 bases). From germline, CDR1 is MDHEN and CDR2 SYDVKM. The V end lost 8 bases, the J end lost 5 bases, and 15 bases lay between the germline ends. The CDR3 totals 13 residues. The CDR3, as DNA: TGTGCCAGCGGGGCACCACCGACTACTGAAGCTTTCTTT. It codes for CASGAPPTTEAFF.

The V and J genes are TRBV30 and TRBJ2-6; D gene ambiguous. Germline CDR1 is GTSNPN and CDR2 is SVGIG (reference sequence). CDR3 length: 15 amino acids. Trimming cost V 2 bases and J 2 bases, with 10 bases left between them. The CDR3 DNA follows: TGTGCCTGGAGTCATGGGCGGACTGGGGCCAACGTCCTGACTTTC. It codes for CAWSHGRTGANVLTF.

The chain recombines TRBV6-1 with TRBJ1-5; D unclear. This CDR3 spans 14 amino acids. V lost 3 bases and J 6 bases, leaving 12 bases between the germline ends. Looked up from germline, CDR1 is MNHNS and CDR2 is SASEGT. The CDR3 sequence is CASSERRSGQPQHF. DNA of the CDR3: TGTGCCAGCAGTGAGCGAAGGTCGGGTCAGCCCCAGCATTTT.